A single sample is the source of the 21 T cell receptor beta chains below, sequenced in a study of long-term antiretroviral therapy in people with HIV. This was the immunoSEQ v3.0 assay at survey level. Clones were read by immunoSEQ multiplex PCR, and TCRdb kept only the in-frame ones, dropping some. The sample records around 19,000 clones, nearly 80% being singletons. Material: unsorted PBMCs, obtained 0.3 years after starting antiretroviral therapy. These TCRs come from a woman aged 50 to 60 with HIV.

The rearrangement joins TRBV12-2 to TRBJ2-5. TRBV12-2 is labeled a pseudogene. The CDR3 spans 14 residues. This chain's CDR3 is CASRPGRGVETQYF. The CDR3 nucleotides are TGTGCAAGTCGACCAGGTAGGGGGGTAGAGACCCAGTACTTC.

The chain employs TRBV27 and TRBJ2-5, with unresolved D. V lost 6 bases to trimming and J lost 2 bases, with 10 bases between them. The CDR3 spans 13 residues. CDR1 and CDR2 (germline): MNHEY, SMNVEV (reference sequence). The CDR3 region has the DNA TGTGCCAGCAGGTATAAAGGGCAAGAGACCCAGTACTTC. Amino acid sequence: CASRYKGQETQYF.

V usage is TRBV13 and J usage is TRBJ2-2; no firm D call. V was clipped by 4 bases and J by 10 bases, with 10 bases between them. From germline, CDR1 is PRHDT and CDR2 FYEKMQ (reference sequence). The CDR3 is 12 amino acids. DNA for the CDR3: TGTGCCAGCAGCTCACCGGGTTTGGAGCTGTTTTTT. Its protein product is CASSSPGLELFF.

This chain joins TRBV27 and TRBJ2-7; 9 bases are shared with TRBD1. The CDR3 spans 15 residues. From germline, CDR1 is MNHEY and CDR2 SMNVEV (reference sequence). V lost 6 bases and J lost 3; bases outside the gene matches: 9. The CDR3 DNA reads TGTGCCAGCAGCCTTACAGGGGGCCTCCACTACGAGCAGTACTTC. It encodes CASSLTGGLHYEQYF.

The J gene is TRBJ2-7, the V gene TRBV7-9; either TRBD1 or TRBD2 may supply D (6 bases each). V was pared by 4 bases and J by 5 bases, with 15 bases between. CDR1 and CDR2 from the germline V gene are SEHNR and FQNEAQ (reference sequence). There are 14 residues in the CDR3. DNA of the CDR3: TGTGCCAGCAGCTCAGGGAGGAACAGGGACGAGCAGTACGTC. Amino acids: CASSSGRNRDEQYV.

The chain couples TRBV29-1 to TRBJ2-2; 8 nucleotides agree with TRBD1. Trimming took 6 bases from V and 5 from J; bases not matched to a gene: 8. Looked up from germline, CDR1 is SQVTM and CDR2 is ANQGSEA. The length of the CDR3 is 14 residues. As DNA, the CDR3 is TGCAGCGTAGGGGACAGGCGATCGACCGGGGAGCTGTTTTTT. Protein: CSVGDRRSTGELFF.

The V gene is TRBV5-6, the J gene TRBJ2-5, with D possibly being TRBD2 (6 bases). Germline V lookup: CDR1 SGHDT, CDR2 YYEEEE. V gave up 1 base and J gave up 2 bases, with 15 bases separating them. The CDR3 spans 16 residues. CDR3 sequence (DNA): TGTGCCAGCAGCTTGTGGGGGGAAGGGGTTCAAGAGACCCAGTACTTC. This codes for CASSLWGEGVQETQYF.

The chain joins TRBV5-6 to TRBJ2-4, with 9 positions matching TRBD1. J gave up 0 bases and V 1 base, and 8 bases lay outside the gene matches. Germline values: CDR1 SGHDT, CDR2 YYEEEE. The CDR3 is 18 residues long. CDR3 protein: CASSLPDRGHLAKNIQYF. CDR3 DNA: TGTGCCAGCAGCTTGCCGGACAGGGGACATCTAGCCAAAAACATTCAGTACTTC.

The gene calls are TRBV6-1 and TRBJ2-2, with TRBD1 identical over 8 bases. This CDR3 contains 15 residues. Trimming took 6 bases from V and 1 from J; bases not matched to a gene: 4. From germline, CDR1 is MNHNS and CDR2 SASEGT. The CDR3 DNA reads as TGTGCCAGCAGAACCGGGACAGGGAACACCGGGGAGCTGTTTTTT. This gives the protein CASRTGTGNTGELFF.

This clone counts as medium-sized (0.01 to 0.1%). The chain has TRBV7-9 and TRBJ1-3; 8 nucleotides line up with TRBD1. This CDR3 contains 16 residues. The junction had 10 bases not matched to a gene; V was cut back by 5 bases and J by 4 bases. Germline CDR1 and CDR2: SEHNR and FQNEAQ (reference sequence). The CDR3 DNA reads as TGTGCCAGCAGCGCCGAGACAGGGGCGGCCGGAAACACCATATATTTT. This sequence encodes CASSAETGAAGNTIYF.

The V gene is TRBV5-6, the J gene TRBJ2-3; the match to TRBD2 covers 7 bases. The CDR3 sequence is 16 residues long. Germline loops: CDR1 SGHDT, CDR2 YYEEEE. Unmatched junction bases numbered 6, after V lost 0 bases and J lost 2 bases. CDR3 DNA: TGTGCCAGCAGCTTGGGGAGACTAGCATACACAGATACGCAGTATTTT. Encoded protein: CASSLGRLAYTDTQYF.

J is TRBJ2-5 and V is TRBV14, with unresolved D. CDR3 length: 14 amino acids. Germline V CDR1 and CDR2: SGHDN, FVKESK. V shed 3 bases and J shed 5 bases, with 13 bases lying between them. The CDR3 reads CASSHWKGRETQYF. CDR3 in DNA: TGTGCCAGCAGCCATTGGAAGGGCAGGGAGACCCAGTACTTC.

V and J are TRBV4-1 and TRBJ1-5; D is unclear. This CDR3 spans 16 amino acids. The V gene's germline CDR1 is MGHRA and CDR2 YSYEKL. Trimming left V 7 bases short and J 3 bases short, with 19 bases between. The CDR3 coding sequence is TGCGCCAGCAAGAGAGGACCTGGAGAAAACAATCAGCCCCAGCATTTT. This encodes CASKRGPGENNQPQHF.

The chain combines TRBV5-1 with TRBJ2-5, with D tentatively TRBD1 (6 bases). Trimming stripped 1 base from V and 4 bases from J, with 11 bases between. CDR3 size: 14 residues. Germline V gene lookup returns CDR1 SGHRS and CDR2 YFSETQ. The CDR3: CASSLSIGGETQYF. CDR3 nucleotides: TGCGCCAGCAGCTTGTCAATAGGGGGAGAGACCCAGTACTTC.

This sequence joins TRBV5-1 and TRBJ1-6, with no clear D. The germline V and J ends were trimmed by 0 bases and 9 bases, with 13 bases remaining between them. Germline-derived CDR1 and CDR2 are SGHRS and YFSETQ. This CDR3 comprises 15 residues. In DNA form, the CDR3 reads TGCGCCAGCAGCTTGGCCGTACAGCTTGGTTCACCCCTCCACTTT. This encodes CASSLAVQLGSPLHF. The complete variable domain, with remaining parts taken from reference TRBV5-1 and TRBJ1-6, reads KAGVTQTPRYLIKTRGQQVTLSCSPISGHRSVSWYQQTPGQGLQFLFEYFSETQRNKGNFPGRFSGRQFSNSRSEMNVSTLELGDSALYLCASSLAVQLGSPLHFGNGTRLTVT.

This rearrangement joins TRBV6-1 to TRBJ1-5; unclear D gene. Trimming removed 10 bases from V and 1 base from J, with 8 bases in between. From germline, CDR1 is MNHNS and CDR2 SASEGT. CDR3 length equals 12 residues. CDR3 in amino acids: CATTISNQPQHF. The DNA for the CDR3 is TGTGCCACCACGATAAGCAATCAGCCCCAGCATTTT.

The V call is TRBV5-8, the J call TRBJ1-2, with D unclear. V gave up 0 bases and J gave up 8 bases, with 11 bases separating them. CDR3 length: 13 amino acids. Per germline, CDR1 SGHTS and CDR2 YDEGEE. The CDR3 reads CASSLVPTRGYTF. The CDR3 DNA reads TGTGCCAGCAGCTTGGTTCCCACGAGGGGCTACACCTTC.

This clone has just a few counts. This chain uses TRBV6-5 with TRBJ1-2; D may be TRBD1 (6 bases). This CDR3 spans 14 amino acids. V lost 6 bases, J lost 4 bases, and 15 bases lay in between. The V gene's germline CDR1 is MNHEY and CDR2 SVGAGI. The CDR3 DNA follows: TGTGCCAGCAGATTCAACAGGGACGCCTATGGCTACACCTTC. Translated: CASRFNRDAYGYTF.

The V call is TRBV7-8, the J call TRBJ2-7, with D uncertain. This CDR3 region has 12 residues. V lost 1 base, J lost 4 bases, and 5 bases lay in between. Germline V gene lookup returns CDR1 SGHVS and CDR2 FQNEAQ. The CDR3 sequence is CASSLGQYEQYV. The CDR3 DNA reads TGTGCCAGCAGCTTAGGGCAGTACGAGCAGTACGTC.

The chain combines TRBV5-6 with TRBJ1-1, with D unresolved. The CDR3 runs to 15 residues. Germline-derived CDR1 and CDR2 are SGHDT and YYEEEE. V gave up 1 base and J gave up 5 bases, with 15 bases separating them. CDR3 in amino acids: CASSLFRLIITEAFF. The CDR3 nucleotides read TGTGCCAGCAGCTTGTTCCGCTTGATAATTACTGAAGCTTTCTTT.

This sequence joins TRBV5-4 and TRBJ2-3; possible D gene TRBD2, 6 bases. The CDR3 totals 17 residues. Trimming cost V 1 base and J 1 base, with 16 bases left between them. The germline V gene has CDR1 SGHNT and CDR2 YYREEE (reference sequence). CDR3 DNA sequence: TGTGCCAGCAGCTTGCCCCTACGGGGCGGGGGCACAGATACGCAGTATTTT. Translating it yields CASSLPLRGGGTDTQYF.